This entry lists 3 T cell receptor beta chains sequenced from one sample in a study of CD8 T cells in ankylosing spondylitis. Study-level findings and limits: A TCR beta motif of fewer than ten highly homologous variants appeared characteristic of ankylosing spondylitis blood.

These TCRs' antigens remain unknown. TCRdb re-derived calls from the 5' RACE reads in MiXCR, one entry per CDR3 protein. Among over 400,000 distinct CDR3 sequences listed, roughly 27% were seen once. Sequenced: blood, either unsorted or a sorted T cell fraction (not recorded which). These receptors were taken from a male donor with ankylosing spondylitis.

The gene calls are TRBV4-1 and TRBJ2-1; 11 bases align to TRBD2. J was trimmed by 8 bases and V by 1 base; bases with no gene match: 13. Germline loops: CDR1 MGHRA, CDR2 YSYEKL. The CDR3 spans 18 residues. The DNA for the CDR3 is TGCGCCAGCAGCCAAGCGGTCCTGACTAGCGGGGTGTTGGATGAGCAGTTCTTC. Translation gives CASSQAVLTSGVLDEQFF.

CDR3 DNA sequence: TGTGCTAGTGGTCCCCCTTCGGTAGCGGGGCCCTACAATGAGCAGTTCTTC. Translating gives CASGPPSVAGPYNEQFF. J is TRBJ2-1 and V is TRBV12-5; 8 bases are a match to TRBD2. Unmatched junction bases numbered 11, after V lost 5 bases and J lost 2 bases. Per the germline V gene, CDR1 is LGHNT and CDR2 is FRNRAP. The CDR3 is made up of 17 amino acids.

The rearrangement uses TRBV20-1 and TRBJ2-3; the match to TRBD1 covers 8 bases. This CDR3 is built from 13 residues. The ends lost 5 bases at V and 4 bases at J; junction bases unmatched: 5. Per germline, CDR1 DFQATT and CDR2 SNEGSKA (reference sequence). CDR3 in amino acids: CSAEDRVADTQYF. In nucleotides, the CDR3 is TGCAGTGCTGAGGACAGGGTTGCAGATACGCAGTATTTT.